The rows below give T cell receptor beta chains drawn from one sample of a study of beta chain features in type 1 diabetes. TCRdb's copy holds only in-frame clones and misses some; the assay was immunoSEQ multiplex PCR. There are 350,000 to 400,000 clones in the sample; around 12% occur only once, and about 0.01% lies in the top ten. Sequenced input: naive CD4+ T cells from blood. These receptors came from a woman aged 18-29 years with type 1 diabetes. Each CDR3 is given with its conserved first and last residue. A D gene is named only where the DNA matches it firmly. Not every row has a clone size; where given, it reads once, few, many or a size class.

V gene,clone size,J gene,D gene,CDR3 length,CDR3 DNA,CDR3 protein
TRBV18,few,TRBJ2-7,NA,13,TGTGCCAGCTCTCCGACAGCGACCTACGAGCAGTACTTC,CASSPTATYEQYF
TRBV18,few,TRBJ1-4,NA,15,TGTGCCAGCTCACCGTTCGCGGACAGCCAGGAAAAACTGTTTTTT,CASSPFADSQEKLFF
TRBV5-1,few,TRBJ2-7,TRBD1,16,TGCGCCAGCAGCGAACTGAGCCGGGACAGAGTCTACGAGCAGTACTTC,CASSELSRDRVYEQYF
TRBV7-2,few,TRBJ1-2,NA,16,TGTGCCAGCAGCTTAGGGTCGTCGGAGACTAACTATGGCTACACCTTC,CASSLGSSETNYGYTF
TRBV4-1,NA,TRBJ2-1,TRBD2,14,TGCGCCAGCAGCTTCGGGACTAGCGGGAATGAGCAGTTCTTC,CASSFGTSGNEQFF
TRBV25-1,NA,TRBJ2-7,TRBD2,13,TGTGCCGGGCCCCGCGGGAGCTCCTACGAGCAGTACTTC,CAGPRGSSYEQYF
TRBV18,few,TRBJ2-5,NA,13,TGTGCCAGCTCACCAGGTAGTGAAGAGACCCAGTACTTC,CASSPGSEETQYF
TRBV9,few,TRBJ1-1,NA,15,TGTGCCAGCAGCGTAGGTGGAGGACGGTGGACTGAAGCTTTCTTT,CASSVGGGRWTEAFF
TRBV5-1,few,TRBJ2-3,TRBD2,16,TGCGCCAGCAGCTTAATGGGACTAGCGACCACAGATACGCAGTATTTT,CASSLMGLATTDTQYF
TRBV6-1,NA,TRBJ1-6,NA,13,TGTGCCAGCAGAGCGGATCATAATTCACCCCTCCACTTT,CASRADHNSPLHF
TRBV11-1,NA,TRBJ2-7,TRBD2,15,TGTGCCAGCAGCTTATCCCGGCTAGCGGGAATCGAGCAGTACTTC,CASSLSRLAGIEQYF
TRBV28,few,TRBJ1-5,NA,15,TGTGCCAGCAGGTCCGGGAGACTAGGGAATCAGCCCCAGCATTTT,CASRSGRLGNQPQHF
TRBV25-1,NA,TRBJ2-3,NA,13,TGTGCCAGCAGTCCAACTAGCACAGATACGCAGTATTTT,CASSPTSTDTQYF
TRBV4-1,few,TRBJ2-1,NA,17,TGCGCCAGCAGCCAAGTATTACAGGGATTCTCCTACAATGAGCAGTTCTTC,CASSQVLQGFSYNEQFF
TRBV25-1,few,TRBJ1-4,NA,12,TGTGCCAGCAGTGCCTCAGGAGAAAAACTGTTTTTT,CASSASGEKLFF
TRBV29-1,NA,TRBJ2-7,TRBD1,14,TGCAGCGTTCTTAGGGGACAGAAGACCTACGAGCAGTACTTC,CSVLRGQKTYEQYF
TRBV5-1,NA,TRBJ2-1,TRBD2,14,TGCGCCAGCAGCCCTGGGACTACCTACAATGAGCAGTTCTTC,CASSPGTTYNEQFF
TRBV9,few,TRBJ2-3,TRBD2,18,TGTGCCAGCAGCGTAGCTACTAGGGGACTAGCGCGGACAGATACGCAGTATTTT,CASSVATRGLARTDTQYF
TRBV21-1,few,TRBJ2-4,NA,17,TGTGCCAGCACCCCGACGGGGACAGGGTCGGTCAAAAACATTCAGTACTTC,CASTPTGTGSVKNIQYF
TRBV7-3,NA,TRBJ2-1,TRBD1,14,TGTGCCAGCAGCCCCGGACAGGGGAGGTATGAGCAGTTCTTC,CASSPGQGRYEQFF